The clone carrying this T cell receptor (beta chain) was seen just once. The antigen remains unidentified. The time point is: time of PML onset. Sequenced by immunoSEQ multiplex PCR; TCRdb stores in-frame clones only, minus some. The sample lists tens of thousands of clones, about 90% occurring once. This entry is derived from a study of multiple sclerosis patients with progressive multifocal leukoencephalopathy. Study findings and constraints: The findings' link to JC virus versus immunocompromise remained uncertain. Before and during natalizumab, the clones expanded at PML already existed.

Germline CDR1 and CDR2: SQVTM and ANQGSEA. V dropped 4 bases and J dropped 0 bases, with 7 bases sitting between them. This CDR3 region has 13 residues. Sample: PBMCs, taken from a patient treated with natalizumab. The chain employs TRBV29-1 and TRBJ2-1; D unresolved. The receptor was derived from a human donor with progressive multifocal leukoencephalopathy. CDR3 residues: CSVVPLSYNEQFF. CDR3 bases: TGCAGCGTTGTCCCCCTCTCCTACAATGAGCAGTTCTTC.